Shown below are 3 T cell receptor beta chains from a single sample sequenced in a study of human T cells and chemical hapten exposure. MiXCR was run by TCRdb on the RACE reads, yielding one entry per CDR3 protein. The repertoire holds about 81,000 distinct CDR3 sequences, with about 7.5% as singletons. The sample's time point: patch test 1, 2 weeks after DPC sensitization. Documented treatment: therapeutic diphenylcyclopropenone sensitization with weekly scalp DPC. The specimen was whole blood, collected in connection with sensitization to the hapten diphenylcyclopropenone (DPC). These receptors were taken from a woman in her twenties or thirties with alopecia areata. Some clones in this sample may be carry-over from other donors' samples.

The table lists this clonotype with many counts. This rearrangement joins TRBV2 to TRBJ1-1; D is undetermined. Germline CDR1 SNHLY, CDR2 FYNNEI. With 0 bases removed from V and 11 bases from J, the gap between germline ends came to 10 bases. The CDR3 extends over 12 amino acids. The DNA for the CDR3 is TGTGCCAGCAGTGAAGCCGGTCGGCTGGCTTTCTTT. Encoded protein: CASSEAGRLAFF. The whole variable domain, filled in from reference TRBV2 and TRBJ1-1, reads EPEVTQTPSHQVTQMGQEVILRCVPISNHLYFYWYRQILGQKVEFLVSFYNNEISEKSEIFDDQFSVERPDGSNFTLKIRSTKLEDSAMYFCASSEAGRLAFFGQGTRLTVV.

The chain employs TRBV4-1 and TRBJ1-1; D not certain. Germline CDR1 and CDR2: MGHRA and YSYEKL. The CDR3 has 13 amino acids. Trimming removed 0 bases from V and 12 bases from J, with 14 bases in between. The CDR3, as DNA: TGCGCCAGCAGCCAAGATAGTTCGCTGGAACCTTTCTTT. As protein: CASSQDSSLEPFF.

The chain recombines TRBV5-1 with TRBJ2-7; D possibly matches TRBD1 or TRBD2 (5 bases each). This CDR3 comprises 12 residues. Per the germline V gene, CDR1 is SGHRS and CDR2 is YFSETQ. Trimming cost V 5 bases and J 5 bases, with 11 bases left between them. The CDR3: CASRGDLDEQYF. The CDR3 DNA reads TGCGCCAGCAGGGGGGATTTGGACGAGCAGTACTTC.